This TCR beta chain was recovered during a study of cytomegalovirus exposure and HLA in healthy donors (dated 2017 in TCRdb). As for the study more broadly: The roughly 670 repertoires of the first cohort and the 110 or so validation repertoires were produced on the same platform, according to a later analysis. The study combined high-throughput TCR immunosequencing, statistical association of individual TCRs with disease status, and machine learning to predict cytomegalovirus infection status. The study aimed to test whether signatures of past pathogen exposure could be identified by cataloging public T cell receptors. A separate validation cohort of 100 to 150 different subjects was used in addition to the approximately 670-subject first cohort. Overall results and qualifications from the work: Most TCR sequences were seen in very few donors, while some public TCRs were found in many individuals. The classifier was reported to diagnose cytomegalovirus status with high specificity and sensitivity in both the original and validation cohorts. Of the cluster scores, about 94% were above 0 in a later analysis, which found that TCRs clustered in the first cohort also tended to co-occur in the 95 to 150 validation repertoires. A total of 150 or so TCR beta chains were listed by the study as associated with cytomegalovirus. The validation cohort had no HLA typing available for a later analysis, so co-occurrence within that cohort was assessed over all 120 or so repertoires. A few of the identified cytomegalovirus-associated TCR beta chains were confirmed in vitro to be specific for cytomegalovirus antigens. According to the authors, the approach could potentially be generalized to other disease states and immunological phenotypes.

Details on this clone: No antigen is known for it. Base qualities are not at hand, and no much larger clone is one base apart.

The junction shows trimming of 7 bases on V and 8 bases on J, and the gene matches do not reach 7 bases of it. CDR3 length: 15 amino acids, cysteine to phenylalanine. Only the CDR3 DNA stays, 45 bases, in frame from base 1. CDR1 and CDR2 are read off the germline V gene as MNHEY and SVGAGI. The donors were included in the validation cohort of some 110 subjects, a group kept apart from the roughly 670-subject first cohort. The library came from the immunoSEQ multiplex PCR assay. In the original analysis: To diagnose cytomegalovirus status from the catalog of TCR beta chain sequences, a statistical classification framework was built. TCRdb's version of the immuneACCESS table is confined to in-frame rearrangements and falls short of the full clone set. An unresolved V gene accounts for under half of the shortfall where checked; the remainder is of unknown origin. From that table come the V and J calls and clone size; the DNA was used to work out D and trimming. The sample table lists about 240,000 clones, just under 90% of them with a count of one. The ten largest make up less than 3% of the sample.

Sequenced input: PBMCs. The receptor chain draws on TRBV6-5 and TRBJ1-6, and TRBD1 matches 11 of the central bases. The clonotype comes from a man between 18 and 35 years old in good health and CMV-seronegative. The nucleotides read TGTGCCAGCAACGGGGGACAGGGGGAGGATTCACCCCTCCACTTT. It encodes CASNGGQGEDSPLHF.